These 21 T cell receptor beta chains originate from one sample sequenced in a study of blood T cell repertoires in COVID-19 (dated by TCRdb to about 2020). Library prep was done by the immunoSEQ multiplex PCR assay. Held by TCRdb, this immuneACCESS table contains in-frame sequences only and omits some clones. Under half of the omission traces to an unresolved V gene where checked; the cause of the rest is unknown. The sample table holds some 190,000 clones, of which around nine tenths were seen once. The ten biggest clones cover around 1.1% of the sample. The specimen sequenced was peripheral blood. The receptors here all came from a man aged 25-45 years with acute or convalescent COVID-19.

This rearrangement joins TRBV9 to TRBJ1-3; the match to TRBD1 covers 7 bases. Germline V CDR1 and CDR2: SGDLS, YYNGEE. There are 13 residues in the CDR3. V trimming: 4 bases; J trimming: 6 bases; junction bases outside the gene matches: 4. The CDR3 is CASSPGTENTIYF. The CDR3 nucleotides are TGTGCCAGCAGCCCGGGGACAGAAAACACCATATATTTT.

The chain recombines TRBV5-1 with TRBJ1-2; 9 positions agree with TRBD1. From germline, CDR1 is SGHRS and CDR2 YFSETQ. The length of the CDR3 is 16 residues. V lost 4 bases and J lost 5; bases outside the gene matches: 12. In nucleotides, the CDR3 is TGCGCCAGCAGCGACCTAAGCCGGGACAGGGAATATGGCTACACCTTC. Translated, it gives CASSDLSRDREYGYTF.

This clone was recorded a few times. The CDR3: CAIRNSADSPLHF. CDR3 sequence (DNA): TGTGCCATCAGAAATTCGGCGGATTCACCCCTCCACTTT. J is TRBJ1-6 and V is TRBV10-3; D not certain. Germline V CDR1 and CDR2: ENHRY, SYGVKD. The CDR3 is made up of 13 amino acids. Trimming shortened V by 6 bases and J by 8 bases, and 11 bases separated the two germline ends.

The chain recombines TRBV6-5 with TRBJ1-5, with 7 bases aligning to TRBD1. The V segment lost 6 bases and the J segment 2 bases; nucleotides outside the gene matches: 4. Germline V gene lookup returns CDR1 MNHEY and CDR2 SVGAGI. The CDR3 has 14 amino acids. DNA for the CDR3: TGTGCCAGCAGGACAGGGATTGGCAATCAGCCCCAGCATTTT. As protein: CASRTGIGNQPQHF.

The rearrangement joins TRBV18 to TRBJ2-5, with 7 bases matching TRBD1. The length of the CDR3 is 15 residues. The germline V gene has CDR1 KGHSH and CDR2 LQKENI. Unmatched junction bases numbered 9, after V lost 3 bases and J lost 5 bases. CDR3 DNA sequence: TGTGCCAGCTCACCGAATACAGGGGCTTGGGAGACCCAGTACTTC. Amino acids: CASSPNTGAWETQYF.

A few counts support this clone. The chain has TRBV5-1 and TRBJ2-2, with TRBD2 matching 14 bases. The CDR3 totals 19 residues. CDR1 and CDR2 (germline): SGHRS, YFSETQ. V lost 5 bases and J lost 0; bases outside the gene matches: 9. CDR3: CASSYLGLAGGSNTGELFF. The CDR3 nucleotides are TGCGCCAGCAGTTACCTCGGACTAGCGGGGGGCTCGAACACCGGGGAGCTGTTTTTT.

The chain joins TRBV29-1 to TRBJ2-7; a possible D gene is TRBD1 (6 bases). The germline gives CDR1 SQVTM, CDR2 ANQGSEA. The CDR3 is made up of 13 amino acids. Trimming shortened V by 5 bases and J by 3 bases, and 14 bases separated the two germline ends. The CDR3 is CSVWGQGIYEQYF. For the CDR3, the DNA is TGCAGCGTTTGGGGCCAGGGGATCTACGAGCAGTACTTC.

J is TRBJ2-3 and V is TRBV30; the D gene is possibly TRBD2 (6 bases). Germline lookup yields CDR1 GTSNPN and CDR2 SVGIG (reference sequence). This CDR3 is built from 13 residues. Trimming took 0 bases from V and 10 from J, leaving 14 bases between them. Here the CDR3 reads CAWSVSAGSPQYF. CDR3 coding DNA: TGTGCCTGGAGTGTAAGTGCGGGGTCCCCGCAGTATTTT.

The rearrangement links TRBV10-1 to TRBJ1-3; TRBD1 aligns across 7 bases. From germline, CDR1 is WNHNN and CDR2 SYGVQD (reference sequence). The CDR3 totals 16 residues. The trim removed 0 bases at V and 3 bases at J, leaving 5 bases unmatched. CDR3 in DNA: TGCGCCAGCAGTGAGTCGAACAGGGGTTATGGAAACACCATATATTTT. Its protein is CASSESNRGYGNTIYF.

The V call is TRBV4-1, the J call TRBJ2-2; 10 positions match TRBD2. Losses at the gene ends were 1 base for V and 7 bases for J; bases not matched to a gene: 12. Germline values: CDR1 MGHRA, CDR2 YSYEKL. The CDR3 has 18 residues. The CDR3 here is CASSQGWASGGRGGELFF. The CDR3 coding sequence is TGCGCCAGCAGCCAAGGGTGGGCTAGCGGGGGTCGGGGCGGGGAGCTGTTTTTT.

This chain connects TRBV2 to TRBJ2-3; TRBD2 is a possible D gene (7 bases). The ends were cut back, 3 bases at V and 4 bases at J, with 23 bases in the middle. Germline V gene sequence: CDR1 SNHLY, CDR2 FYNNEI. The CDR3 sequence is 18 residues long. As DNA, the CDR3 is TGTGCCAGCAGTGATTCCTTCTTTCCGCGGGGGCGCTCAGATACGCAGTATTTT. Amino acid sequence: CASSDSFFPRGRSDTQYF.

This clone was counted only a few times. The CDR3 DNA reads as TGTGCCAGCCCCCGCCCCGGCGGCCCGATAACAGGCTACACCTTC. Protein sequence: CASPRPGGPITGYTF. The chain joins TRBV11-2 to TRBJ1-2, with D hard to call. Deletions cut 8 bases from V and 8 bases from J, with 24 bases between. Germline CDR1 is SGHAT and CDR2 is FQNNGV. This CDR3 region has 15 residues.

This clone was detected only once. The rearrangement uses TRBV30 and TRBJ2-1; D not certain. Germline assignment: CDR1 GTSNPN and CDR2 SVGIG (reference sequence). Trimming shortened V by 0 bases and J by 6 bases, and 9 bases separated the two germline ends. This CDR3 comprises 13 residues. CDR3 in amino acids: CAWSVSYLNEQFF. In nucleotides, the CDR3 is TGTGCCTGGAGTGTATCCTACCTCAATGAGCAGTTCTTC.

The CDR3 DNA reads as TGTGCCAGCAGTTACGCAGGGGGTTTGACCGGGGAGCTGTTTTTT. Protein sequence: CASSYAGGLTGELFF. V is TRBV6-6 and J is TRBJ2-2, with TRBD1 matching 7 bases. The CDR3 is made up of 15 amino acids. CDR1 MNHNY and CDR2 SVGAGI come from the germline V gene (reference sequence). V gave up 2 bases and J gave up 5 bases; unmatched junction bases: 5.

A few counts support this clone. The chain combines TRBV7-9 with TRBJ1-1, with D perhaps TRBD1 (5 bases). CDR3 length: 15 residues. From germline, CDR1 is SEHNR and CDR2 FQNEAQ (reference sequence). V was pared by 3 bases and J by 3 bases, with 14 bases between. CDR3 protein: CASSFYRQGDTEAFF. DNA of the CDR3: TGTGCCAGCAGCTTCTATCGGCAGGGCGACACTGAAGCTTTCTTT.

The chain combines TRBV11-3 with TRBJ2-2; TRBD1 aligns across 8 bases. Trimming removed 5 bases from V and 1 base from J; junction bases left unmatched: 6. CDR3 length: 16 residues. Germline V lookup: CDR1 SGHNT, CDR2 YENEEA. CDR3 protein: CASSPDRARNTGELFF. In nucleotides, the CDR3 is TGTGCCAGCAGCCCGGACAGGGCAAGGAACACCGGGGAGCTGTTTTTT.

DNA of the CDR3: TGTGCCAGGCAGTGGAGGGAGGGCTACAATGAGCAGTTCTTC. Amino acids: CARQWREGYNEQFF. The rearrangement uses TRBV2 and TRBJ2-1; 7 bases are a match to TRBD2. Germline CDR1 SNHLY, CDR2 FYNNEI. Unmatched junction bases numbered 8, after V lost 9 bases and J lost 3 bases. The length of the CDR3 is 14 residues. Together with reference TRBV2 and TRBJ2-1, the CDR3 gives the full variable domain: EPEVTQTPSHQVTQMGQEVILRCVPISNHLYFYWYRQILGQKVEFLVSFYNNEISEKSEIFDDQFSVERPDGSNFTLKIRSTKLEDSAMYFCARQWREGYNEQFFGPGTRLTVL.

CDR3 in DNA: TGTGCCAGCAGCGTTAACACAGGATTCACAGATACGCAGTATTTT. Protein: CASSVNTGFTDTQYF. The chain employs TRBV5-6 and TRBJ2-3; D possibly corresponds to TRBD1 (5 bases). Deletions cut 4 bases from V and 2 bases from J, with 14 bases between. Germline assignment: CDR1 SGHDT and CDR2 YYEEEE. The CDR3 contains 15 residues.

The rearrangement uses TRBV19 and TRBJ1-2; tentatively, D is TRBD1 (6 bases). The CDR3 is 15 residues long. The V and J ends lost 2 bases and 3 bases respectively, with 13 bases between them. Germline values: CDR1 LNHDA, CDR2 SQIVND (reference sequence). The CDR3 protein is CASSISQGTYYGYTF. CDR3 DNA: TGTGCCAGTAGTATATCACAGGGAACCTACTATGGCTACACCTTC.

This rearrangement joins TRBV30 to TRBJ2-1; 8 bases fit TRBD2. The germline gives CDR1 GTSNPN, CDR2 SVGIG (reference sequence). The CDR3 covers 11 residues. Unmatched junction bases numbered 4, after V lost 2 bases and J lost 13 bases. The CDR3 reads CAWSITSGQFF. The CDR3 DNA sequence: TGTGCCTGGAGTATAACTAGCGGTCAGTTCTTC.

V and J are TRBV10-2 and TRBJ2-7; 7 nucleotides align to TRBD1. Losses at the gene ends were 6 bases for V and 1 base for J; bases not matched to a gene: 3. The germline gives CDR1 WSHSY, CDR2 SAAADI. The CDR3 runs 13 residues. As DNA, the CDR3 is TGCGCCAGCAGCCCGGGACAGTCCTACGAGCAGTACTTC. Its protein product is CASSPGQSYEQYF.